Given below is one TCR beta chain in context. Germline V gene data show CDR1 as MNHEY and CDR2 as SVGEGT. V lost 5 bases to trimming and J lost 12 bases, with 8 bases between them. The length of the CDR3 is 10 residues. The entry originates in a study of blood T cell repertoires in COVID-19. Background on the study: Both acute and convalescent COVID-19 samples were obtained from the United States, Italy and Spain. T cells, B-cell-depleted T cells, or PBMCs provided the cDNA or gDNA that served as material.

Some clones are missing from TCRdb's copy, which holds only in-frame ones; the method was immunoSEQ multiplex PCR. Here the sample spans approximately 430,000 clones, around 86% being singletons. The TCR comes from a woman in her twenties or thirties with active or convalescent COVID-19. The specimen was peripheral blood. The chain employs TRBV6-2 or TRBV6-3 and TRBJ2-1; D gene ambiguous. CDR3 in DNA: TGTGCCAGCAGTGACACTCTGCAGTTCTTC. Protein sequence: CASSDTLQFF.